This T cell receptor (beta chain) is drawn from a study of cytomegalovirus exposure and HLA in healthy donors. Vbeta (60) and Jbeta (13) primers were used in the PCR. Assay: immunoSEQ multiplex PCR; the TCRdb copy retains only in-frame clones and omits some. The repertoire holds about 190,000 clones, approximately 87% seen once, with 1% to 1.5% in the top ten. Healthy people donating bone marrow made up the donors. The CDR3 has 15 amino acids. The ends lost 4 bases at V and 2 bases at J; junction bases unmatched: 5. From germline, CDR1 is SGHVS and CDR2 FNYEAQ. Sequencing was done on a sample of PBMCs. This TCR came from a man aged 25-45 years in good health and CMV-seronegative. J is TRBJ1-3 and V is TRBV7-6, with 7 bases that match TRBD1. The CDR3 sequence: CASSSNRGAGNTIYF. In DNA, the CDR3 is TGTGCCAGCAGCTCAAACAGGGGAGCTGGAAACACCATATATTTT.